This T cell receptor beta chain was recorded in a study of blood T cell repertoires in COVID-19 (TCRdb year 2020). In the study overall: The collaborator samples originated in the United States, Italy and Spain and spanned the acute and convalescent phases of COVID-19. Samples were obtained from the ongoing ImmuneRACE study (first 160 participants) and from 1,254 subjects provided by 6 global collaborators. HLA class I and class II types, where available, came from metadata supplied by the sample provider rather than from assay-based typing. Deeply sampled blood TCRbeta repertoires from subjects exposed to, actively infected with, or recovered from COVID-19 were included in the dataset. Sample metadata almost always included a de-identified subject ID, COVID-19 status, age in years and sex. The prospective study material was composed of cDNA or gDNA derived from T cells, B-cell-depleted T cells, or PBMCs. The repertoires were released in a freely available public database meant as a resource for research on the immune response to SARS-CoV-2.

Points the paper makes about the study in general: The quantity of clinical and demographic metadata differed by source and by participant and was supplied without curation.

Reading the germline V gene gives CDR1 SGHDN and CDR2 FVKESK. The CDR3 holds 14 amino acids from the cysteine to the phenylalanine. The only DNA kept is the CDR3, 42 bases in frame from the first base. V gives up 1 base and J gives up 2 bases, and the segment between their germline ends measures 6 bases. One collaborating source in Seattle enrolled patients while the patients were actively infected and followed the patients over time throughout the course of disease. Each collaborating institution followed its own protocols to collect whole blood in K2EDTA tubes. Collaborator samples were shipped for TCRbeta analysis as frozen whole blood, isolated PBMCs, or DNA extracted from either sample type. TCRbeta CDR3 regions were amplified from genomic DNA by means of the immunoSEQ Assay, a bias-controlled multiplex PCR. Concerning the study's data processing: Nucleated cell counts per sample were estimated from amplification of reference gene primers within the assay. To quantify the absolute abundance of each unique TCRbeta CDR3 rearrangement, sequence reads were collapsed and filtered. For each sample, productive Simpson clonality was calculated as the square root of Simpson's diversity index over productive rearrangements. The immuneACCESS repertoire file appears here via TCRdb, limited to in-frame rearrangements. These files lack a portion of the clones; in checked studies, under half of the deficit traces to unresolved V genes, and the cause of the others is not known. V, J and clone size derive from that table, while D and trimming were established from the DNA sequence. In all, the sample holds about 310,000 clones, and around 89% of those were seen once. The ten most abundant clones make up under 1.1% of the sample.

On this clone itself: Its recognized antigen is unknown. No much larger clone is present one base from it, and per-base qualities are unavailable.

The chain links TRBV14 with TRBJ1-5; no D gene call is confident. The sequenced material came from peripheral blood. The clonotype originates from a woman in her thirties or forties with COVID-19, enrolled during active disease. CDR3 sequence: CASSQGGGNQPQHF. The nucleotides are TGTGCCAGCAGCCAAGGCGGGGGCAATCAGCCCCAGCATTTT.